The 10 T cell receptor beta chains below come from one sample, sequenced in a study of blood T cell repertoires in COVID-19. Method: immunoSEQ multiplex PCR; TCRdb's copy keeps in-frame clones and lacks some. The table includes 15,000 to 18,000 clones, 82% detected once. Sequenced sample: peripheral blood. The receptor source for this set is a man older than 75 with active or convalescent COVID-19.

This sequence joins TRBV7-2 and TRBJ1-3, with a weak D call TRBD1 (5 bases). The CDR3 has 16 residues. V was shortened by 3 bases and J by 3 bases, with 15 bases between the two germline ends. Germline CDR1 is SGHTA and CDR2 is FQGNSA. The CDR3 coding sequence is TGTGCCAGCAGCTTTAATGGGGGGGGGATTGGAAACACCATATATTTT. Its protein is CASSFNGGGIGNTIYF.

In its sample, this clone was seen a few times. The V gene is TRBV19, the J gene TRBJ1-2, with no clear D. This CDR3 has 13 residues. From germline, CDR1 is LNHDA and CDR2 SQIVND (reference sequence). V gave up 5 bases and J gave up 6 bases, with 13 bases separating them. Here the CDR3 DNA reads TGTGCCAGTAGTCAAGCGGGTATCCATGGCTACACCTTC. Translated: CASSQAGIHGYTF.

V is TRBV2 and J is TRBJ2-5; 9 positions agree with TRBD2. The V gene's germline CDR1 is SNHLY and CDR2 FYNNEI. J gave up 2 bases and V 4 bases, and 5 bases lay outside the gene matches. The CDR3 sequence is 15 residues long. DNA for the CDR3: TGTGCCAGCAGTGTGACTAGCGGTATTCAAGAGACCCAGTACTTC. Its translation: CASSVTSGIQETQYF.

This clone was seen more than once but under ten times. The chain recombines TRBV10-1 with TRBJ1-1, with D possibly TRBD1 on 5 matching bases. Trimming removed 8 bases from V and 3 bases from J, with 16 bases in between. CDR3 length: 14 amino acids. In germline, CDR1 is WNHNN, CDR2 SYGVQD (reference sequence). CDR3 sequence reads: CASGPGGADTEAFF. CDR3 DNA sequence: TGCGCCAGCGGTCCCGGGGGAGCGGACACTGAAGCTTTCTTT.

The chain uses TRBV6-6 and TRBJ1-6, with D maybe TRBD1 (5 bases). The ends were cut back, 7 bases at V and 10 bases at J, with 17 bases in the middle. Germline loops: CDR1 MNHNY, CDR2 SVGAGI (reference sequence). This CDR3 is 14 amino acids long. CDR3 sequence: CASTYAGGNSPLHF. CDR3 nucleotide sequence: TGTGCCAGCACCTACGCTGGGGGGAACTCACCCCTCCACTTT.

With respect to this clone: One end of the junction varies from germline; a read error may be responsible. The V gene is TRBV19, the J gene TRBJ2-1, with 10 bases aligning to TRBD1. The CDR3 consists of 17 residues. The V gene's germline CDR1 is LNHDA and CDR2 SQIVND (reference sequence). The CDR3 DNA reads TGTGCCAGTAGTATAAGGGGGGGGACAGGGGCCTACAATGAGCAATTCTTC. Its translation: CASSIRGGTGAYNEQFF. Looking up the rest from reference TRBV19 and TRBJ2-1 gives the full variable domain: DGGITQSPKYLFRKEGQNVTLSCEQNLNHDAMYWYRQDPGQGLRLIYYSQIVNDFQKGDIAEGYSVSREKKESFPLTVTSAQKNPTAFYLCASSIRGGTGAYNEQFFGPGTRLTVL.

This clone was found once. The gene calls are TRBV5-4 and TRBJ2-5; D may be TRBD2 (5 bases). This CDR3 has 14 amino acids. Trimming took off 4 bases at V and 5 bases at J, with 15 bases between the two ends. Germline V gives CDR1 SGHNT, CDR2 YYREEE (reference sequence). CDR3 amino acids: CASSPGTSRETQYF. The CDR3 nucleotides read TGTGCCAGCAGCCCCGGCACTAGTCGGGAGACCCAGTACTTC.

V gene TRBV4-1 combines with J gene TRBJ1-5; 8 bases are shared with TRBD1. The trim removed 4 bases at V and 3 bases at J, leaving 2 bases unmatched. This CDR3 contains 14 residues. Germline CDR1 is MGHRA and CDR2 is YSYEKL. The CDR3 coding sequence is TGCGCCAGCAGCCGGACAGGGCCCAATCAGCCCCAGCATTTT. It yields the protein CASSRTGPNQPQHF.

V and J are TRBV11-3 and TRBJ1-1, with D uncertain. V lost 3 bases, J lost 8 bases, and 10 bases lay in between. Germline CDR1 SGHNT, CDR2 YENEEA. This CDR3 is 12 amino acids long. The CDR3 reads CASSFGGPEAFF. CDR3 bases: TGTGCCAGCAGCTTTGGAGGGCCGGAAGCTTTCTTT.

The sample holds a few counts of this clone. The CDR3 region has the DNA TGTGCCAGCAGCCGGCGGAGCAGGGACACCGGGGAGCTGTTTTTT. Its protein product is CASSRRSRDTGELFF. V is TRBV7-2 and J is TRBJ2-2; TRBD1 might be the D (5 bases). Germline CDR1 reads SGHTA; CDR2 reads FQGNSA. The CDR3 is 15 amino acids. Deletions cut 5 bases from V and 3 bases from J, with 13 bases between.